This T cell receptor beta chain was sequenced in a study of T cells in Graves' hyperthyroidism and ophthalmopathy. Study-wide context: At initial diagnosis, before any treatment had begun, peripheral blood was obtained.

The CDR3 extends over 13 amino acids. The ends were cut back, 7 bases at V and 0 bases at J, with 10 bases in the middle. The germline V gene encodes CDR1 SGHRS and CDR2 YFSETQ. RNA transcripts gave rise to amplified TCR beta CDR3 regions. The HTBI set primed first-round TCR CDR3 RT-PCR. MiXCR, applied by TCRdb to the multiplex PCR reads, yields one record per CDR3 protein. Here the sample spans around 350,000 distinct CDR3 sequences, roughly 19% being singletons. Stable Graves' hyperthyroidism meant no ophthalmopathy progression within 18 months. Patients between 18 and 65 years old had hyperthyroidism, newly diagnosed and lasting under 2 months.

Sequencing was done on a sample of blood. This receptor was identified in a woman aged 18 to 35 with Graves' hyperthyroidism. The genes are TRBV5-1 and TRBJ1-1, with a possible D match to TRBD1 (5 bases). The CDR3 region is CASARDLNTEAFF. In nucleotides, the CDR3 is TGCGCCAGCGCGCGGGACTTGAACACTGAAGCTTTCTTT.